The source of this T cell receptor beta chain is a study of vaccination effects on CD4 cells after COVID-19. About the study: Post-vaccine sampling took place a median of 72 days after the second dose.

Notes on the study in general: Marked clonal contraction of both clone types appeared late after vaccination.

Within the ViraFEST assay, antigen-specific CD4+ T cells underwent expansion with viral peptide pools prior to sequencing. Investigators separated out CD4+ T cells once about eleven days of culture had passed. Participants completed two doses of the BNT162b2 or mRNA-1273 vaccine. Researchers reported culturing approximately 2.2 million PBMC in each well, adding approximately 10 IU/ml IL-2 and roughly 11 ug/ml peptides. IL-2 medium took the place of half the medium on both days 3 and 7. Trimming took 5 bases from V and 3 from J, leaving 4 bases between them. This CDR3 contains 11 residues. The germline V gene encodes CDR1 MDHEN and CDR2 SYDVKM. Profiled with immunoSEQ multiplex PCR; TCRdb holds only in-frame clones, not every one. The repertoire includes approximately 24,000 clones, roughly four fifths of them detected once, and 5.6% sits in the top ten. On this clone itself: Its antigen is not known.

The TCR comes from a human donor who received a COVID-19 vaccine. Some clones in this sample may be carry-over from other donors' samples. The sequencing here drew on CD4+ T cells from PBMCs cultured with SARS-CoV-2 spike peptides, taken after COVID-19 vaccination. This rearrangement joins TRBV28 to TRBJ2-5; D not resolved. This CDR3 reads CASSKKETQYF. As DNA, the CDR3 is TGTGCCAGCAGTAAAAAAGAGACCCAGTACTTC. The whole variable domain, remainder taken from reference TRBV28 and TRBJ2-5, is DVKVTQSSRYLVKRTGEKVFLECVQDMDHENMFWYRQDPGLGLRLIYFSYDVKMKEKGDIPEGYSVSREKKERFSLILESASTNQTSMYLCASSKKETQYFGPGTRLLVL.